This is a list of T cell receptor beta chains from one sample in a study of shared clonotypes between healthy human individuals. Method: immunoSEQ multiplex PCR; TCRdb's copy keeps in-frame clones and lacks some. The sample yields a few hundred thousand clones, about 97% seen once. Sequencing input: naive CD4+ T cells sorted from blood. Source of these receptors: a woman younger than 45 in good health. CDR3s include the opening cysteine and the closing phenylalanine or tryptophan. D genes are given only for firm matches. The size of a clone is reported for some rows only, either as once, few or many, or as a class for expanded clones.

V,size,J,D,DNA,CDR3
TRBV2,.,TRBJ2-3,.,TGTGCCAGCAGTGAAACCACTAGAACAGATACGCAGTATTTT,CASSETTRTDTQYF
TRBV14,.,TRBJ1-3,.,TGTGCCAGCAGCCACGTCGGGGCTGGAAACACCATATATTTT,CASSHVGAGNTIYF
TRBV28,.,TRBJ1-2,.,TGTGCCAGCAGTTCCCCTGTGGATTTCTATGGCTACACCTTC,CASSSPVDFYGYTF
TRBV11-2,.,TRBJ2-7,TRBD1,TGTGCCAGCAGCTTACAGGGGGATGCCTACGAGCAGTACTTC,CASSLQGDAYEQYF
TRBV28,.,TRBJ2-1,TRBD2,TGTGCCAGCAGTAATAGCGGGGGGAGCCACAATGAGCAGTTCTTC,CASSNSGGSHNEQFF
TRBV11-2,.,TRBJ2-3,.,TGTGCCAGCCGCCTCCGCGGAGGGAGCACAGATACGCAGTATTTT,CASRLRGGSTDTQYF
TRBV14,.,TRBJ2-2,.,TGTGCCAGCAGCCACCGGTTGAGGCAGGGTACGAACACCGGGGAGCTGTTTTTT,CASSHRLRQGTNTGELFF
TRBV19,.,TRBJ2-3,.,TGTGCCAGTACCACCGGGACCGTCACAGATACGCAGTATTTT,CASTTGTVTDTQYF
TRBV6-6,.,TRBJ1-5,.,TGTGCCAGCAGTAAGCGACAAGCTGATCAGCCCCAGCATTTT,CASSKRQADQPQHF
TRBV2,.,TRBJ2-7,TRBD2,TGTGCCAGCGGCCGAGTAGCGGGAGCCCACGAGCAGTACTTC,CASGRVAGAHEQYF
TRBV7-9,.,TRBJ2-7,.,TGTGCCAGCAGCTCACCGGGGGTGTCCTACGAGCAGTACTTC,CASSSPGVSYEQYF
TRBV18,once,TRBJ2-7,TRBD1,TGTGCCAGCTCACCATACGGGACAGGGGCAGAGCAGTACTTC,CASSPYGTGAEQYF
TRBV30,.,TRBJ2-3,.,TGTGCCTGGAGCCCTAACACAGATACGCAGTATTTT,CAWSPNTDTQYF
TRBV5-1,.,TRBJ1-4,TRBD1,TGCGCCAGCAGCTTGGCCCGACAGGGAATGAGTGAAAAACTGTTTTTT,CASSLARQGMSEKLFF
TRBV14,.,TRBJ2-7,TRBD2,TGTGCCAGCAGCCTAAAGAGGACTAGCGGGAGGTACGAGCAGTACTTC,CASSLKRTSGRYEQYF
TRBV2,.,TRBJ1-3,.,TGTGCCAGCAGTGACGCCGGAAACACCATATATTTT,CASSDAGNTIYF
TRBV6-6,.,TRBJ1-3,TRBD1,TGTGCCAGCAGTTACATTCAGGGGGGCTCTGGAAACACCATATATTTT,CASSYIQGGSGNTIYF
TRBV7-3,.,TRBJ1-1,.,TGTGCCAGCAGCTTAAGGTCCCAGGCTGAAGCTTTCTTT,CASSLRSQAEAFF
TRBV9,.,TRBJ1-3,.,TGTGCCAGCAGCGTACAGGGTAATGCTGGAAACACCATATATTTT,CASSVQGNAGNTIYF
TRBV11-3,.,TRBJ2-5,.,TGTGCCAGCAGGGGTGGGCCGGGACCTCGGGAGACCCAGTACTTC,CASRGGPGPRETQYF
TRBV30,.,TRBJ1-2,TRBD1,TGTGCCTGGAGGACAGGGTTCGGCTACACCTTC,CAWRTGFGYTF
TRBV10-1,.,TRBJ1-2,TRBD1,TGCGCCAGCACCTTACCAGGACAGGGGGCGAACTATGGCTACACCTTC,CASTLPGQGANYGYTF
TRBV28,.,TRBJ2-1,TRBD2,TGTGCCAGTTCCCGCGGGAGGGTGTACAATGAGCAGTTCTTC,CASSRGRVYNEQFF
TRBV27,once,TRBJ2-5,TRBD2,TGTGCCAGCAGGGGAAGGACTAGCGGGATTGGGGAGACCCAGTACTTC,CASRGRTSGIGETQYF
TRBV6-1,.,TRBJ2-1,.,TGTGCCAGCAGTGACCGCGGAAACTACAATGAGCAGTTCTTC,CASSDRGNYNEQFF